These T cell receptor beta chains were read from a single sample in a study of T cells in Graves' hyperthyroidism and ophthalmopathy. Each CDR3 protein is one row after TCRdb ran MiXCR on the multiplex PCR reads. The data hold approximately 400,000 distinct CDR3 sequences, with 15% to 17% observed a single time. The sample consisted of blood. The receptor set was obtained from a woman in her late teens or twenties with Graves' hyperthyroidism. CDR3s include the opening cysteine and the closing phenylalanine or tryptophan. The D gene is left open where the match is weak. Size is omitted from some rows. Given values are once, few, many or a class for expanded clones.

size: many; D: TRBD1; V: TRBV20-1; J: TRBJ2-2; CDR3: CSARRGRAGTGELFF; DNA: TGCAGTGCTAGAAGGGGGCGCGCGGGCACCGGGGAGCTGTTTTTT
size: NA; D: NA; V: TRBV6-2/TRBV6-3; J: TRBJ1-1; CDR3: CASSALQKTEAFF; DNA: TGTGCCAGCAGTGCTCTCCAGAAGACTGAAGCTTTCTTT
size: many; D: NA; V: TRBV7-2; J: TRBJ2-3; CDR3: CASSLEGGTDTQYF; DNA: TGCGCCAGCAGCTTGGAGGGGGGCACAGATACGCAGTATTTT
size: NA; D: NA; V: TRBV5-1; J: TRBJ1-1; CDR3: CASSLGFGAGNTEAFF; DNA: TGCGCCAGCAGTCTTGGATTCGGGGCGGGGAACACTGAAGCTTTCTTT
size: many; D: TRBD1; V: TRBV28; J: TRBJ1-2; CDR3: CASTTAGTDSYGYTF; DNA: TGTGCCAGCACAACGGCCGGGACAGACAGCTATGGCTACACCTTC
size: many; D: NA; V: TRBV7-3; J: TRBJ1-2; CDR3: CASSLSGRMGGYTF; DNA: TGTGCCAGCAGCTTATCGGGAAGGATGGGAGGCTACACCTTC
size: few; D: NA; V: TRBV20-1; J: TRBJ1-5; CDR3: CSAPKSGPQHF; DNA: TGCAGTGCCCCCAAGTCGGGGCCCCAGCATTTT
size: many; D: NA; V: TRBV2; J: TRBJ1-1; CDR3: CASAPGRNTEAFF; DNA: TGTGCCAGCGCTCCGGGACGGAACACTGAAGCTTTCTTT
size: many; D: TRBD1; V: TRBV10-3; J: TRBJ2-3; CDR3: CAISVQGSTDTQYF; DNA: TGTGCCATCAGTGTACAGGGGAGCACAGATACGCAGTATTTT
size: many; D: NA; V: TRBV13; J: TRBJ2-2; CDR3: CASSPGQWTGELFF; DNA: TGTGCCAGCAGCCCAGGGCAGTGGACCGGGGAGCTGTTTTTT
size: few; D: NA; V: TRBV6-2/TRBV6-3; J: TRBJ1-6; CDR3: CASRRGNRAYNSPLHF; DNA: TGTGCCAGCAGGAGGGGGAACAGGGCGTATAATTCACCCCTCCACTTT
size: NA; D: NA; V: TRBV6-5; J: TRBJ2-7; CDR3: CASSYSRREGNEQYF; DNA: TGTGCCAGCAGTTACTCTCGAAGGGAAGGGAACGAGCAGTACTTC
size: NA; D: NA; V: TRBV7-2; J: TRBJ1-2; CDR3: CASSSQGFRYGYTF; DNA: TGTGCCAGCAGCTCCCAAGGGTTTCGCTATGGCTACACCTTC
size: few; D: NA; V: TRBV7-9; J: TRBJ2-5; CDR3: CASSLAGNQETQYF; DNA: TGTGCCAGCAGCTTAGCAGGGAATCAAGAGACCCAGTACTTC
size: many; D: TRBD1; V: TRBV3-1; J: TRBJ2-2; CDR3: CASNKPGQGRAGELFF; DNA: TGTGCCAGCAACAAACCGGGACAGGGGCGCGCCGGGGAGCTGTTTTTT
size: many; D: NA; V: TRBV12-3/TRBV12-4; J: TRBJ1-1; CDR3: CASSFGAMNTEAFF; DNA: TGTGCCAGCAGTTTTGGGGCAATGAACACTGAAGCTTTCTTT
size: many; D: NA; V: TRBV20-1; J: TRBJ1-1; CDR3: CSARAARAGDTEAFF; DNA: TGCAGTGCTAGAGCCGCGAGGGCAGGGGACACTGAAGCTTTCTTT
size: NA; D: TRBD2; V: TRBV5-4; J: TRBJ2-3; CDR3: CASSETSGRTDTQYF; DNA: TGTGCCAGCAGCGAAACTAGCGGGCGCACAGATACGCAGTATTTT
size: NA; D: TRBD1; V: TRBV20-1; J: TRBJ1-2; CDR3: CSARDPDRDNGYTF; DNA: TGCAGTGCTAGAGATCCCGACAGGGATAATGGCTACACCTTC
size: few; D: NA; V: TRBV5-1; J: TRBJ1-1; CDR3: CASSLAKDTPNTEAFF; DNA: TGCGCCAGCAGCTTGGCCAAGGACACACCGAACACTGAAGCTTTCTTT
size: many; D: NA; V: TRBV20-1; J: TRBJ1-2; CDR3: CSARDTLRNYGYTF; DNA: TGCAGTGCTAGAGATACGTTACGGAACTATGGCTACACCTTC
size: many; D: NA; V: TRBV12-3/TRBV12-4; J: TRBJ1-1; CDR3: CASAFTSGPGFTEAFF; DNA: TGTGCCAGCGCATTTACCTCGGGCCCGGGGTTCACTGAAGCTTTCTTT
size: many; D: NA; V: TRBV7-9; J: TRBJ2-7; CDR3: CASGQDSYEQYF; DNA: TGTGCCAGCGGACAAGACTCCTACGAGCAGTACTTC
size: many; D: NA; V: TRBV7-9; J: TRBJ2-4; CDR3: CASSLGRQNIQYF; DNA: TGTGCCAGCAGCTTGGGCAGACAAAACATTCAGTACTTC
size: NA; D: TRBD1; V: TRBV6-1; J: TRBJ1-6; CDR3: CASSKDRISSPLHF; DNA: TGTGCCAGCAGCAAGGACAGGATCTCATCACCCCTCCACTTT
size: few; D: TRBD1; V: TRBV9; J: TRBJ1-4; CDR3: CASSVSDREQLFF; DNA: TGTGCCAGCAGCGTATCGGACAGGGAGCAACTGTTTTTT